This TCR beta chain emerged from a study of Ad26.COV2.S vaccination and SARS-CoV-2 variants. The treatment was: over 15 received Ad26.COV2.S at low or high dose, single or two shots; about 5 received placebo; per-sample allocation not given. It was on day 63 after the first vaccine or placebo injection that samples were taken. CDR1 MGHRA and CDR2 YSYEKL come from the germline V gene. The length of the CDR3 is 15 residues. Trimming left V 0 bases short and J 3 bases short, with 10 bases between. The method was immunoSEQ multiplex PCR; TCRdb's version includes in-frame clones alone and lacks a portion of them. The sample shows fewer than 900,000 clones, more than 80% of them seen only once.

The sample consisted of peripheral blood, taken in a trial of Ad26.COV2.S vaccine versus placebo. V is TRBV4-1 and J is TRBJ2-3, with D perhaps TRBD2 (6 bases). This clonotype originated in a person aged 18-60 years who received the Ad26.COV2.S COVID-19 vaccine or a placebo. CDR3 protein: CASSQERLDTDTQYF. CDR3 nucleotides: TGCGCCAGCAGCCAAGAAAGACTAGATACAGATACGCAGTATTTT.